The 30 T cell receptor beta chains below come from one sample, sequenced in a study of shared clonotypes between healthy human individuals. Clones were sequenced by immunoSEQ multiplex PCR, and TCRdb holds only the in-frame ones, with some missing. The sample has approximately 2,300,000 clones; less than 95% are singletons. Source material: naive CD4+ T cells from PBMCs. Subset defined: CD45RA+ positively selected. These TCRs come from a young man in good health. Some clones in this sample may be carry-over from other donors' samples.

This clone was seen once. The chain combines TRBV6-1 with TRBJ2-5; D is undetermined. The CDR3 length is 15 residues. Germline CDR1 MNHNS, CDR2 SASEGT. Trimming left V 1 base short and J 2 bases short, with 11 bases between. DNA of the CDR3: TGTGCCAGCAGTGAAGTGGGCTACACACAAGAGACCCAGTACTTC. It translates to CASSEVGYTQETQYF.

The chain links TRBV19 to TRBJ1-5, with 7 positions matching TRBD1. This CDR3 region has 14 residues. Germline lookup yields CDR1 LNHDA and CDR2 SQIVND (reference sequence). V was clipped by 4 bases and J by 3 bases; unmatched bases: 3. The CDR3 region has the DNA TGTGCCAGTAGTACGGGACAGTTCAATCAGCCCCAGCATTTT. It yields the protein CASSTGQFNQPQHF. The entire variable domain, with the rest obtained from reference TRBV19 and TRBJ1-5, is as follows: DGGITQSPKYLFRKEGQNVTLSCEQNLNHDAMYWYRQDPGQGLRLIYYSQIVNDFQKGDIAEGYSVSREKKESFPLTVTSAQKNPTAFYLCASSTGQFNQPQHFGDGTRLSIL.

V gene TRBV7-9 combines with J gene TRBJ2-2; D is unclear. The CDR3 loop spans 16 amino acids. Germline V gene lookup returns CDR1 SEHNR and CDR2 FQNEAQ (reference sequence). Trimming left V 4 bases short and J 5 bases short, with 17 bases between. The CDR3 sequence: CASSSWVKKLTGELFF. The CDR3 DNA reads TGTGCCAGCAGCTCGTGGGTCAAGAAATTGACCGGGGAGCTGTTTTTT.

The chain joins TRBV7-2 to TRBJ2-1, with 9 positions matching TRBD2. The CDR3 spans 16 residues. Per the germline V gene, CDR1 is SGHTA and CDR2 is FQGNSA. Unmatched junction bases numbered 4, after V lost 0 bases and J lost 4 bases. The CDR3 loop reads CASSLAVLAGYNEQFF. The CDR3 coding sequence is TGTGCCAGCAGCTTAGCGGTCCTAGCGGGGTACAATGAGCAGTTCTTC.

This sequence joins TRBV19 and TRBJ2-5, with D possibly TRBD2 on 7 matching bases. The CDR3 is 14 residues long. The germline gives CDR1 LNHDA, CDR2 SQIVND (reference sequence). Trimming stripped 3 bases from V and 5 bases from J, with 13 bases between. The CDR3, as DNA: TGTGCCAGTAGTATGGGGGGGCCTCAGGAGACCCAGTACTTC. Translation: CASSMGGPQETQYF.

The chain uses TRBV30 and TRBJ2-5; 12 nucleotides align to TRBD1. Germline V gene lookup returns CDR1 GTSNPN and CDR2 SVGIG (reference sequence). This CDR3 comprises 14 residues. Trimming cost V 4 bases and J 14 bases; bases outside gene matches: 14. The CDR3 DNA follows: TGTGCCTGGAAATCCGGGACAGGGGGCCGAAAGCATTACTTC. Amino acids: CAWKSGTGGRKHYF.

The chain links TRBV2 to TRBJ1-4; 12 bases align to TRBD1. Germline loops: CDR1 SNHLY, CDR2 FYNNEI. V trimming: 11 bases; J trimming: 4 bases; junction bases outside the gene matches: 11. CDR3 length equals 16 residues. The CDR3 bases are TGTGCCGGAACCGGGACAGGGGGCGGCCATAATGAAAAACTGTTTTTT. Amino acid sequence: CAGTGTGGGHNEKLFF.

This clone was seen just once. The chain combines TRBV5-4 with TRBJ1-3, with a weak D call TRBD1 (6 bases). Germline V gene sequence: CDR1 SGHNT, CDR2 YYREEE (reference sequence). The CDR3 consists of 15 residues. The germline V and J ends were trimmed by 4 bases and 4 bases, with 15 bases remaining between them. The chain's CDR3 is CASSPARGGGNTIYF. CDR3 DNA sequence: TGTGCCAGCAGCCCCGCCAGGGGCGGGGGAAACACCATATATTTT.

The chain is built from TRBV7-6 and TRBJ2-5; D is unclear. Trimming cost V 4 bases and J 2 bases, with 14 bases left between them. CDR3 length equals 15 residues. Germline-derived CDR1 and CDR2 are SGHVS and FNYEAQ. CDR3 nucleotides: TGTGCCAGCAGCTCCCCCTACCAGACACAAGAGACCCAGTACTTC. Translated: CASSSPYQTQETQYF. The variable domain in full, with the rest retrieved from reference TRBV7-6 and TRBJ2-5, is GAGVSQSPRYKVTKRGQDVALRCDPISGHVSLYWYRQALGQGPEFLTYFNYEAQQDKSGLPNDRFSAERPEGSISTLTIQRTEQRDSAMYRCASSSPYQTQETQYFGPGTRLLVL.

The chain joins TRBV11-3 to TRBJ2-1; TRBD2 agrees at 8 bases. Germline CDR1 and CDR2: SGHNT and YENEEA. Germline trimming cut 0 bases from V and 5 bases from J; bases unmatched to any gene: 3. CDR3 length: 15 residues. The CDR3 here is CASSLELAANNEQFF. The CDR3 region has the DNA TGTGCCAGCAGCTTAGAACTAGCGGCGAACAATGAGCAGTTCTTC.

This chain links TRBV20-1 with TRBJ1-5; D gene uncertain. Germline CDR1 is DFQATT and CDR2 is SNEGSKA (reference sequence). V gave up 3 bases and J gave up 10 bases, with 10 bases separating them. The CDR3 spans 11 residues. The CDR3 region has the DNA TGCAGTGCTAGTCCCCAAGACCCCCAGCATTTT. Translation: CSASPQDPQHF.

This sequence joins TRBV27 and TRBJ2-1; TRBD2 is a possible D gene (5 bases). This CDR3 spans 14 amino acids. Looked up from germline, CDR1 is MNHEY and CDR2 is SMNVEV (reference sequence). The germline V and J ends were trimmed by 2 bases and 9 bases, with 14 bases remaining between them. The CDR3 spells CASSLLAQVAEQFF. For the CDR3, the DNA is TGTGCCAGCAGTTTACTAGCCCAGGTAGCTGAGCAGTTCTTC.

The genes are TRBV28 and TRBJ1-4; D not resolved. In germline, CDR1 is MDHEN, CDR2 SYDVKM. Trimming shortened V by 3 bases and J by 4 bases, and 18 bases separated the two germline ends. The CDR3 runs 17 residues. DNA for the CDR3: TGTGCCAGCAGTTTCGCTACTAAAGGACGTAGTAATGAAAAACTGTTTTTT. It is translated as CASSFATKGRSNEKLFF. The full variable domain, with the rest looked up from reference TRBV28 and TRBJ1-4, is DVKVTQSSRYLVKRTGEKVFLECVQDMDHENMFWYRQDPGLGLRLIYFSYDVKMKEKGDIPEGYSVSREKKERFSLILESASTNQTSMYLCASSFATKGRSNEKLFFGSGTQLSVL.

This chain links TRBV9 with TRBJ2-5; TRBD1 might be the D (6 bases). CDR1 is SGDLS, CDR2 YYNGEE, per germline. There are 16 residues in the CDR3. V was shortened by 2 bases and J by 5 bases, with 19 bases between the two germline ends. CDR3 sequence: CASSVLGAGAAETQYF. The CDR3 region has the DNA TGTGCCAGCAGCGTTCTGGGAGCAGGGGCGGCCGAGACCCAGTACTTC.

The chain combines TRBV4-2 with TRBJ1-5; 7 bases fit TRBD1. Germline V gives CDR1 LGHNA, CDR2 YNFKEQ. With 5 bases clipped from V and 7 bases from J, the junction kept 8 bases outside the gene matches. This CDR3 is 14 amino acids long. CDR3 sequence: CASSETGVGQPQHF. The CDR3 nucleotides read TGTGCCAGCAGCGAAACAGGGGTAGGGCAGCCCCAGCATTTT.

The gene calls are TRBV6-5 and TRBJ2-1; TRBD1 is a possible D gene (5 bases). The V gene's germline CDR1 is MNHEY and CDR2 SVGAGI. The CDR3 loop spans 12 amino acids. V shed 6 bases and J shed 6 bases, with 9 bases lying between them. CDR3 DNA: TGTGCCAGCAGACCCGACAGCAATGAGCAGTTCTTC. The encoded protein is CASRPDSNEQFF.

This clone was counted only a few times. The sample holds other DNA sequences that translate to the same CDR3. The chain has TRBV27 and TRBJ1-2; a possible D gene is TRBD1 (5 bases). V was clipped by 5 bases and J by 4 bases, with 14 bases between them. The CDR3 spans 14 residues. CDR1 is MNHEY, CDR2 SMNVEV, per germline (reference sequence). The CDR3 spells CASSLRELGYGYTF. DNA of the CDR3: TGTGCCAGCAGTCTCAGGGAATTGGGCTATGGCTACACCTTC.

The chain combines TRBV6-1 with TRBJ2-5; no clear D gene. Germline V gives CDR1 MNHNS, CDR2 SASEGT. The V and J ends lost 0 bases and 0 bases respectively, with 8 bases between them. CDR3 size: 15 residues. The CDR3 DNA reads as TGTGCCAGCAGTGAAGCGGAGACCTACCAAGAGACCCAGTACTTC. This sequence encodes CASSEAETYQETQYF.

A word on this clone: Other DNA sequences of this sample code for an identical CDR3. The CDR3 DNA sequence: TGCGCCAGCAGCCTGGGACTAGCGGGAGGGCCGACAGATACGCAGTATTTT. As protein: CASSLGLAGGPTDTQYF. The gene calls are TRBV5-1 and TRBJ2-3, with 16 bases matching TRBD2. The junction had 5 bases not matched to a gene; V was cut back by 4 bases and J by 3 bases. The CDR3 sequence is 17 residues long. CDR1 is SGHRS and CDR2 is YFSETQ in the germline V gene. Together with reference TRBV5-1 and TRBJ2-3, the CDR3 gives the full variable domain: KAGVTQTPRYLIKTRGQQVTLSCSPISGHRSVSWYQQTPGQGLQFLFEYFSETQRNKGNFPGRFSGRQFSNSRSEMNVSTLELGDSALYLCASSLGLAGGPTDTQYFGPGTRLTVL.

DNA for the CDR3: TGTGCCAGCAGCCAAGGGAGCGGGAGAACGGTAGATACGCAGTATTTT. Translating it yields CASSQGSGRTVDTQYF. The chain combines TRBV4-2 with TRBJ2-3; 8 bases are shared with TRBD2. The length of the CDR3 is 16 residues. Looked up from germline, CDR1 is LGHNA and CDR2 is YNFKEQ. With 1 base clipped from V and 5 bases from J, the junction kept 8 bases outside the gene matches.

This clone appeared once. Other nucleotide sequences from this sample produce the same CDR3. This chain connects TRBV7-3 to TRBJ1-1; perhaps TRBD1 as D (5 bases). Germline V gene lookup returns CDR1 SGHTA and CDR2 FQGTGA. Trimming cost V 5 bases and J 5 bases, with 15 bases left between them. The CDR3 loop spans 14 amino acids. Here the CDR3 DNA reads TGTGCCAGCAGCCCATCCAGTGGGGGGACTGAAGCTTTCTTT. It yields the protein CASSPSSGGTEAFF. Drawing the rest from reference TRBV7-3 and TRBJ1-1, the complete variable domain is GAGVSQTPSNKVTEKGKYVELRCDPISGHTALYWYRQSLGQGPEFLIYFQGTGAADDSGLPNDRFFAVRPEGSVSTLKIQRTERGDSAVYLCASSPSSGGTEAFFGQGTRLTVV.

This chain links TRBV30 with TRBJ1-6; D is undetermined. Trimming left V 3 bases short and J 3 bases short, with 12 bases between. There are 15 residues in the CDR3. Germline V gene data show CDR1 as GTSNPN and CDR2 as SVGIG (reference sequence). The CDR3 here is CAWRARQNYNSPLHF. In DNA form, the CDR3 reads TGTGCCTGGAGGGCCCGACAAAACTATAATTCACCCCTCCACTTT. Looking up the rest from reference TRBV30 and TRBJ1-6 gives the full variable domain: SQTIHQWPATLVQPVGSPLSLECTVEGTSNPNLYWYRQAAGRGLQLLFYSVGIGQISSEVPQNLSASRPQDRQFILSSKKLLLSDSGFYLCAWRARQNYNSPLHFGNGTRLTVT.

The V call is TRBV7-9, the J call TRBJ2-1, with TRBD1 identical over 8 bases. Germline CDR1 SEHNR, CDR2 FQNEAQ (reference sequence). The J segment lost 3 bases and the V segment lost 7 bases, leaving 14 bases of the junction unmatched. This CDR3 has 17 residues. The chain's CDR3 is CASTSAYGDRIYNEQFF. In DNA, the CDR3 is TGTGCCAGCACCTCAGCGTATGGGGACAGGATCTACAATGAGCAGTTCTTC.

The J gene is TRBJ2-1, the V gene TRBV25-1, with unresolved D. Looked up from germline, CDR1 is MGHDK and CDR2 is SYGVNS. The CDR3 contains 15 residues. The ends were cut back, 4 bases at V and 0 bases at J, with 10 bases in the middle. The CDR3 coding sequence is TGTGCCAGCAGTGTCTTGGGCATCTCCTACAATGAGCAGTTCTTC. Translation: CASSVLGISYNEQFF.

V is TRBV28 and J is TRBJ2-3; TRBD2 aligns across 13 bases. The CDR3 runs to 17 residues. In germline, CDR1 is MDHEN, CDR2 SYDVKM. After removal of 3 bases from V and 3 bases from J, the junction contained 6 bases not matched to a gene. This chain's CDR3 is CASSLERLAGGTDTQYF. CDR3 sequence (DNA): TGTGCCAGCAGTTTGGAGAGACTAGCGGGAGGAACAGATACGCAGTATTTT. Combining the CDR3 with reference TRBV28 and TRBJ2-3 gives the whole variable domain DVKVTQSSRYLVKRTGEKVFLECVQDMDHENMFWYRQDPGLGLRLIYFSYDVKMKEKGDIPEGYSVSREKKERFSLILESASTNQTSMYLCASSLERLAGGTDTQYFGPGTRLTVL.

The rearrangement joins TRBV15 to TRBJ2-3; D uncertain. Germline V gene lookup returns CDR1 LNHNV and CDR2 YYDKDF (reference sequence). V shed 4 bases and J shed 2 bases, with 10 bases lying between them. The CDR3 extends over 14 amino acids. The CDR3 DNA reads as TGTGCCACCAGCAATGGGAATCCCACAGATACGCAGTATTTT. The encoded protein is CATSNGNPTDTQYF. Together with reference TRBV15 and TRBJ2-3, the CDR3 gives the full variable domain: DAMVIQNPRYQVTQFGKPVTLSCSQTLNHNVMYWYQQKSSQAPKLLFHYYDKDFNNEADTPDNFQSRRPNTSFCFLDIRSPGLGDTAMYLCATSNGNPTDTQYFGPGTRLTVL.

The rearrangement joins TRBV4-1 to TRBJ1-4; 8 bases line up with TRBD1. CDR3 length equals 14 residues. V was clipped by 1 base and J by 8 bases; unmatched bases: 3. Germline values: CDR1 MGHRA, CDR2 YSYEKL. Here the CDR3 DNA reads TGCGCCAGCAGCCAAGCAGGGGGCATAGAAAAACTGTTTTTT. Protein: CASSQAGGIEKLFF.

The chain joins TRBV28 to TRBJ1-5; D ambiguous. Trimming left V 6 bases short and J 6 bases short, with 12 bases between. This CDR3 is 13 amino acids long. The germline gives CDR1 MDHEN, CDR2 SYDVKM. The CDR3: CASRRGAGQPQHF. CDR3 DNA: TGTGCCAGCAGACGCGGTGCCGGTCAGCCCCAGCATTTT.

V gene TRBV28 combines with J gene TRBJ1-5; D not resolved. Germline CDR1 MDHEN, CDR2 SYDVKM. V was shortened by 2 bases and J by 6 bases, with 11 bases between the two germline ends. The CDR3 is 14 amino acids. The CDR3 DNA follows: TGTGCCAGCAGTTTAGGTGGGCAGCTTCAGCCCCAGCATTTT. It specifies CASSLGGQLQPQHF. Full variable domain (rest looked up from reference TRBV28 and TRBJ1-5): DVKVTQSSRYLVKRTGEKVFLECVQDMDHENMFWYRQDPGLGLRLIYFSYDVKMKEKGDIPEGYSVSREKKERFSLILESASTNQTSMYLCASSLGGQLQPQHFGDGTRLSIL.

The J gene is TRBJ1-2, the V gene TRBV5-1, with TRBD1 matching over 12 bases. The CDR3 runs 15 residues. Unmatched junction bases numbered 8, after V lost 4 bases and J lost 7 bases. CDR1 SGHRS and CDR2 YFSETQ come from the germline V gene. The chain's CDR3 is CASSDRDRGHSGYTF. The CDR3 bases are TGCGCCAGCAGCGACCGGGACAGGGGGCATTCTGGCTACACCTTC.